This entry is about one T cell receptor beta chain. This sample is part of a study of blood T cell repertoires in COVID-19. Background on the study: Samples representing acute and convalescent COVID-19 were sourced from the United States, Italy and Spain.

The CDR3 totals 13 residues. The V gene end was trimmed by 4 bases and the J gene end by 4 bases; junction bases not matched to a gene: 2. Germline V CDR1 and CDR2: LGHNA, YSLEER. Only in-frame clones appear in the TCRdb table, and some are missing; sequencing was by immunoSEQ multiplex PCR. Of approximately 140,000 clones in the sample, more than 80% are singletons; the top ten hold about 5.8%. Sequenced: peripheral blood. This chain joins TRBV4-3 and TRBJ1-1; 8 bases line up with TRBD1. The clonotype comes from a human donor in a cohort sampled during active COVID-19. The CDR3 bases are TGCGCCAGCAGCCCCAGGGGGCTCACTGAAGCTTTCTTT. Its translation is CASSPRGLTEAFF.